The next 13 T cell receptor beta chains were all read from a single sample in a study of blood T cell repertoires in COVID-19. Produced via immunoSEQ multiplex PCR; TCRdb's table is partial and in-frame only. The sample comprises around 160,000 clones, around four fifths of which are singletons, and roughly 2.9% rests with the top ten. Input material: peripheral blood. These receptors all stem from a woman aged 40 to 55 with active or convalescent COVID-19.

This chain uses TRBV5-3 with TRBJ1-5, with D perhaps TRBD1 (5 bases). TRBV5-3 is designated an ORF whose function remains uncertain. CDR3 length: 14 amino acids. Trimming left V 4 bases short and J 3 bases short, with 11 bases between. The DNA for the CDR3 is TGTGCCAGAAGCAACCAGGGTCCCAATCAGCCCCAGCATTTT. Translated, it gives CARSNQGPNQPQHF.

The CDR3 nucleotides are TGTGCCAGCAGTCCCTTTTCTCGGTACACTGAAGCTTTCTTT. Translated: CASSPFSRYTEAFF. The chain combines TRBV6-2 or TRBV6-3 with TRBJ1-1; D is unresolved. CDR3 size: 14 residues. Germline V CDR1 and CDR2: MNHEY, SVGEGT. V shed 5 bases and J shed 3 bases, with 13 bases lying between them.

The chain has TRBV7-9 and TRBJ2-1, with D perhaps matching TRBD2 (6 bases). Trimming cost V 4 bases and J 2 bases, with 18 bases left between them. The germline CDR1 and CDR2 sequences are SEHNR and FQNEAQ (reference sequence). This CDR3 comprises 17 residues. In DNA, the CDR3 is TGTGCCAGCAGCTATGGGGCGACTAGAGGAACCTACAATGAGCAGTTCTTC. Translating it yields CASSYGATRGTYNEQFF.

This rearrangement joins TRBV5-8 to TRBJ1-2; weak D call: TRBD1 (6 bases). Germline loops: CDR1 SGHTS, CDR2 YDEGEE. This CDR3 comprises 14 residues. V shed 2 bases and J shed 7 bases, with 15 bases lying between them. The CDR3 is CASSLPGARGGYTF. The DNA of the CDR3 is TGTGCCAGCAGCTTACCAGGGGCGAGGGGTGGCTACACCTTC.

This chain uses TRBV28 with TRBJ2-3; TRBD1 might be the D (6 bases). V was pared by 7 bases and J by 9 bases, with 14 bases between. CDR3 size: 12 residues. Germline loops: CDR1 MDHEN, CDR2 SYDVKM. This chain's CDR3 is CASTNPTGTQYF. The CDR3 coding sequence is TGTGCCAGCACAAATCCGACAGGAACGCAGTATTTT.

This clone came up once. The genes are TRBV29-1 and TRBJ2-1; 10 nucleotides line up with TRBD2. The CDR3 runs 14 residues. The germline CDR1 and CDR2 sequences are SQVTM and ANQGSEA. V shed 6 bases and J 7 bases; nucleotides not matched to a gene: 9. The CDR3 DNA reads TGCAGCGTCGCCACTAGCGGGATGACGAATGAGCAGTTCTTC. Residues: CSVATSGMTNEQFF.

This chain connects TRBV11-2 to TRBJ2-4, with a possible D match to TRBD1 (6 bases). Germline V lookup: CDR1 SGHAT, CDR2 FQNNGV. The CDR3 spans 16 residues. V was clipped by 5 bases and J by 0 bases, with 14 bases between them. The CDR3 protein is CASSPGHQLAKNIQYF. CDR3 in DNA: TGTGCCAGCAGCCCGGGACACCAACTAGCCAAAAACATTCAGTACTTC.

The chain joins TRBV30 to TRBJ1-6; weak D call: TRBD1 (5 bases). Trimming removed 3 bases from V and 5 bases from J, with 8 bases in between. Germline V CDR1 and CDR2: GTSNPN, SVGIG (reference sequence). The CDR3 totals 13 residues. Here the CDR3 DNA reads TGTGCCTGGAGCCGACAGAATAATTCACCCCTCCACTTT. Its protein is CAWSRQNNSPLHF.

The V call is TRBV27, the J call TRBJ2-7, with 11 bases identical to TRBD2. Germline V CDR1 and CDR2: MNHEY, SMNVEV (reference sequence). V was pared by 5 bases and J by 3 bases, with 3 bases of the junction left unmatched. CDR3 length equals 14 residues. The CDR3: CASSRLAGHYEQYF. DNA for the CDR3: TGTGCCAGCAGTCGACTAGCGGGACACTACGAGCAGTACTTC.

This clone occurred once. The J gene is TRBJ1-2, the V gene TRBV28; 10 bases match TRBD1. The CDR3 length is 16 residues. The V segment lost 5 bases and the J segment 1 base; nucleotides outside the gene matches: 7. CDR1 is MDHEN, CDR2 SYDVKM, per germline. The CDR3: CASSSPGQGYNYGYTF. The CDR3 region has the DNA TGTGCCAGCAGTAGTCCGGGACAGGGGTATAACTATGGCTACACCTTC.

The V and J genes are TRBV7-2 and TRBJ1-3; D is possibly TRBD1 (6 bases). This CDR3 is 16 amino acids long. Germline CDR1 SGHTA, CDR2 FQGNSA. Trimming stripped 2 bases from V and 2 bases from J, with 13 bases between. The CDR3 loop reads CASSLLPGQAGNTIYF. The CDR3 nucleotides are TGTGCCAGCAGCTTACTTCCGGGACAAGCTGGAAACACCATATATTTT.

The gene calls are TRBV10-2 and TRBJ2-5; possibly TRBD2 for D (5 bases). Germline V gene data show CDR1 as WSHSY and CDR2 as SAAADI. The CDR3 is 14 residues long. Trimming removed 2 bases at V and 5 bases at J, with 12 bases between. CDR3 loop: CASSEGRTSETQYF. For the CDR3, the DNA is TGCGCCAGCAGTGAGGGGAGAACGTCGGAGACCCAGTACTTC.

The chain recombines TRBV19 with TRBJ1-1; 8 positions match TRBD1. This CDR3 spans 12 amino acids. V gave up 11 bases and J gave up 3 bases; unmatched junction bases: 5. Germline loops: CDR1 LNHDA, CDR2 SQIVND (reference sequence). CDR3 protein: CASRQGYTEAFF. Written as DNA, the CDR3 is TGTGCCTCCCGACAGGGGTACACTGAAGCTTTCTTT.